Listed below are T cell receptor beta chains from one sample, sequenced in a study of blood T cell repertoires in COVID-19. TCRdb's table, derived via immunoSEQ multiplex PCR, lists solely in-frame clones and lacks some. The sample shows 65,000 to 70,000 clones, roughly 81% of them seen only once. Sequences were obtained from peripheral blood. The receptors come from a human donor in a cohort sampled during active COVID-19. CDR3s include the opening cysteine and the closing phenylalanine or tryptophan. The D gene is left open where the match is weak. Clone sizes are given selectively: once, few, many, or a class where the clone is expanded.

v_call	clone_size	d_call	j_call	cdr3_aa	cdr3_nt
TRBV6-2/TRBV6-3	few	-	TRBJ1-2	CASSYMVGGGINYGYTF	TGTGCCAGCAGTTACATGGTTGGGGGCGGAATTAACTATGGCTACACCTTC
TRBV25-1	once	TRBD1	TRBJ2-7	CASKWTGPLGDEQYF	TGTGCCAGCAAATGGACAGGGCCCTTGGGAGACGAGCAGTACTTC
TRBV5-4	-	TRBD2	TRBJ2-5	CASSLGREGVETQYF	TGTGCCAGCAGCTTGGGCAGGGAGGGAGTGGAGACCCAGTACTTC
TRBV9	-	-	TRBJ1-1	CASSRGEAHTEAFF	TGTGCCAGCTCTCGGGGGGAGGCCCACACTGAAGCTTTCTTT
TRBV27	once	-	TRBJ1-5	CASSFGGGDNQPQHF	TGTGCCAGCAGTTTCGGGGGGGGCGACAATCAGCCCCAGCATTTT
TRBV5-1	-	-	TRBJ2-1	CASSLASRGMAVQFF	TGCGCCAGCAGCTTGGCCTCAAGGGGAATGGCTGTACAGTTCTTC
TRBV21-1	few	-	TRBJ2-2	CASSKGQGNTGELFF	TGTGCCAGCAGCAAAGGGCAGGGGAACACCGGGGAGCTGTTTTTT
TRBV19	-	TRBD2	TRBJ2-4	CASKGGDIQYF	TGTGCCAGTAAGGGAGGGGACATTCAGTACTTC
TRBV28	-	TRBD2	TRBJ2-7	CASSFPPRGREPYEQYF	TGTGCCAGCAGTTTCCCTCCACGCGGGAGAGAACCCTACGAGCAGTACTTC
TRBV28	-	-	TRBJ1-5	CAGQWRGNQPQHF	TGTGCCGGGCAGTGGAGGGGCAATCAGCCCCAGCATTTT
TRBV5-6	-	TRBD1	TRBJ2-5	CASSPTGGAETQYF	TGTGCCAGCAGCCCAACAGGGGGCGCGGAGACCCAGTACTTC
TRBV7-6	many	TRBD1	TRBJ1-1	CASSPGQGLMNTEAFF	TGTGCCAGCAGCCCGGGACAGGGGTTGATGAACACTGAAGCTTTCTTT
TRBV11-2	-	-	TRBJ2-1	CASSLRQTDEQFF	TGTGCCAGCAGCTTAAGACAGACGGATGAGCAGTTCTTC
TRBV15	-	TRBD2	TRBJ2-5	CATSRDRSAGGQGTQYF	TGTGCCACCAGCAGAGATAGGTCAGCGGGAGGGCAGGGGACCCAGTACTTC
TRBV30	-	TRBD2	TRBJ2-1	CAWGTSGSTIEQFF	TGTGCCTGGGGTACTAGCGGGAGTACGATTGAGCAGTTCTTC
TRBV7-2	once	TRBD1	TRBJ1-1	CASSLPRTGPMNTEAFF	TGTGCCAGCAGCTTACCCCGGACAGGACCTATGAACACTGAAGCTTTCTTT
TRBV13	-	-	TRBJ2-7	CASSQQPIYEQYF	TGTGCCAGCAGCCAACAACCGATCTACGAGCAGTACTTC
TRBV10-3	-	-	TRBJ2-2	CAIRPGLQKVGELFF	TGTGCCATCAGGCCGGGACTGCAGAAAGTCGGGGAGCTGTTTTTT
TRBV15	-	TRBD1	TRBJ1-6	CATSGRTGADSPLHF	TGTGCCACCAGCGGCCGGACAGGGGCAGATTCACCCCTCCACTTT
TRBV4-2	few	TRBD1	TRBJ1-2	CASSQGQGLSYGYTF	TGTGCCAGCAGCCAGGGACAGGGACTATCCTATGGCTACACCTTC
TRBV6-4	-	TRBD2	TRBJ2-3	CASSDGASGTDTQYF	TGTGCCAGCAGTGACGGGGCTAGCGGGACCGATACGCAGTATTTT
TRBV7-2	-	TRBD1	TRBJ1-1	CASSPRQGRNTEAFF	TGTGCCAGCAGCCCGCGACAGGGGCGAAACACTGAAGCTTTCTTT
TRBV19	-	TRBD2	TRBJ2-1	CASSNGGRPYDEQFF	TGTGCCAGTAGTAACGGCGGGAGACCTTATGATGAGCAGTTCTTC
TRBV7-9	few	TRBD1	TRBJ1-1	CASSFTGQGVTEAFF	TGTGCCAGCAGCTTTACGGGACAGGGGGTAACTGAAGCTTTCTTT
TRBV6-2/TRBV6-3	-	-	TRBJ2-1	CASSYSGLGGYNEQFF	TGTGCCAGCAGTTACTCCGGACTAGGGGGATACAATGAGCAGTTCTTC
TRBV28	-	-	TRBJ1-6	CASTQQESPLHF	TGTGCCAGCACCCAGCAGGAATCACCCCTCCACTTT
TRBV7-9	-	TRBD2	TRBJ2-3	CASSFSLAGADTQYF	TGTGCCAGCAGCTTTTCACTAGCGGGGGCAGATACGCAGTATTTT
TRBV6-2/TRBV6-3	-	-	TRBJ1-5	CASSTTGWQPQHF	TGTGCCAGCAGTACAACAGGGTGGCAGCCCCAGCATTTT
TRBV5-6	few	-	TRBJ2-3	CASSPTGYTDTQYF	TGTGCCAGCAGCCCGACTGGTTATACAGATACGCAGTATTTT
TRBV15	medium-sized	-	TRBJ1-2	CATSPDRLQGSDYGYTF	TGTGCCACCAGCCCCGACAGATTACAGGGAAGTGACTATGGCTACACCTTC
TRBV6-2/TRBV6-3	-	-	TRBJ2-1	CASSKRTSYNEQFF	TGTGCCAGCAGTAAGAGGACTTCCTACAATGAGCAGTTCTTC
TRBV2	-	TRBD2	TRBJ2-1	CASSPTSGSSYNEQFF	TGTGCCAGCAGTCCGACTAGCGGTAGCTCCTACAATGAGCAGTTCTTC
TRBV7-9	-	-	TRBJ2-3	CAIFPQYF	TGTGCCATATTTCCGCAGTATTTT
TRBV28	-	-	TRBJ2-2	CASTSQGYTGELFF	TGTGCCAGCACTTCGCAGGGATACACCGGGGAGCTGTTTTTT
TRBV4-3	-	TRBD1	TRBJ2-2	CASSQDEGATGELFF	TGCGCCAGCAGCCAAGATGAGGGGGCGACCGGGGAGCTGTTTTTT
TRBV5-3	-	TRBD2	TRBJ2-2	CARSLLAGGGPPGELFF	TGTGCCAGAAGCTTACTAGCGGGAGGGGGTCCACCCGGGGAGCTGTTTTTT
TRBV7-3	few	TRBD2	TRBJ2-3	CASSLTPGLAGGPTPQDTQYF	TGTGCCAGCAGCCTAACCCCCGGACTAGCGGGAGGGCCTACGCCCCAAGATACGCAGTATTTT
TRBV4-3	-	TRBD1	TRBJ1-1	CASSQDQGQGDLAFF	TGCGCCAGCAGCCAAGATCAAGGGCAGGGGGACTTGGCTTTCTTT